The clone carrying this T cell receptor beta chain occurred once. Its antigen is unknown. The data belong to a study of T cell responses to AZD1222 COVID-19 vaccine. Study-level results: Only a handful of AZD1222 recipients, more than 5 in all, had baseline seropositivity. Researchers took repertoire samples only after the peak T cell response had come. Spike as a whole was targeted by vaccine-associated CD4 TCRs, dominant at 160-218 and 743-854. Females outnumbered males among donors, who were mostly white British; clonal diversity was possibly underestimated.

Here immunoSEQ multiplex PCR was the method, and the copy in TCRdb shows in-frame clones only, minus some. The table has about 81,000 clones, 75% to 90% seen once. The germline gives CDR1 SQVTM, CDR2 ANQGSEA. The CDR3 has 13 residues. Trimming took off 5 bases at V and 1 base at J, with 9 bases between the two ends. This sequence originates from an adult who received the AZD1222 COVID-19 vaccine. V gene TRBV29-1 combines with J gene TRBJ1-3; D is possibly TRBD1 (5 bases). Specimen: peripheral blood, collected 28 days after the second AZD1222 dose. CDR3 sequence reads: CSVRAGSGNTIYF. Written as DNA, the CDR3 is TGCAGCGTTAGGGCAGGGTCTGGAAACACCATATATTTT.